This TCR beta chain was documented in a study of T-cell memory formation after mild COVID-19. Notes on the study in general: The SARS-CoV-2 specificity of second-wave clones reaching peak at day 37 remained unverified. Clones that contracted from day 15 to 85 were balanced CD4/CD8, while later expanders leaned CD4+.

TCRdb reprocessed the 5' RACE reads with MiXCR, giving one entry per CDR3 protein. The sample has around 120,000 distinct CDR3 sequences; approximately 16% are singletons. About this clonotype: Its antigen is still unknown.

Sequenced sample: PBMCs or a T cell subset sorted from them (not recorded which). This TCR derives from an adult woman who had mild COVID-19 (a few samples of this study predate the infection). Cell type and time point are not known.

CDR3 sequence (DNA): TGTGCCAGCAGTTCCAGGGGGGGGCCCGGAGAGACCCAGTACTTC. Protein sequence: CASSSRGGPGETQYF. This chain joins TRBV7-2 and TRBJ2-5; D may match TRBD1 or TRBD2 (7 bases each). V shed 6 bases and J shed 4 bases, with 18 bases lying between them. This CDR3 spans 15 amino acids. CDR1 and CDR2 (germline): SGHTA, FQGNSA. Looking up the rest from reference TRBV7-2 and TRBJ2-5 gives the full variable domain: GAGVSQSPSNKVTEKGKDVELRCDPISGHTALYWYRQSLGQGLEFLIYFQGNSAPDKSGLPSDRFSAERTGGSVSTLTIQRTQQEDSAVYLCASSSRGGPGETQYFGPGTRLLVL.